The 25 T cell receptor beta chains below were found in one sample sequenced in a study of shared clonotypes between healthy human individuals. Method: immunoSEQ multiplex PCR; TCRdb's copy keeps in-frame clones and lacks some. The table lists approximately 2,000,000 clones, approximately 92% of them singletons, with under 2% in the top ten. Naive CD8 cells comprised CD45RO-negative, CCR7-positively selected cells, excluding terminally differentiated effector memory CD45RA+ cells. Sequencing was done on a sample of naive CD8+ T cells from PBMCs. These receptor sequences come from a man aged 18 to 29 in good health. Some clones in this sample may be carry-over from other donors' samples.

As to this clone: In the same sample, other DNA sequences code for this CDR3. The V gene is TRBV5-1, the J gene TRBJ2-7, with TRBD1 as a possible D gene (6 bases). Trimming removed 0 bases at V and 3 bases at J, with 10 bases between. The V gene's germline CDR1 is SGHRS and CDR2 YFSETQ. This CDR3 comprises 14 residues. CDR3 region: CASSLAVGGYEQYF. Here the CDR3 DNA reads TGCGCCAGCAGCTTGGCGGTAGGGGGCTACGAGCAGTACTTC.

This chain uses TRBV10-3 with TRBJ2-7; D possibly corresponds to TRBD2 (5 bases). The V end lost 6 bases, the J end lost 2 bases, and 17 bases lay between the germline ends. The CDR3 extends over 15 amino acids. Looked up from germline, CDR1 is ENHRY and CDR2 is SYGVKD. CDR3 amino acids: CAISLQRRNPYEQYF. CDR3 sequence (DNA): TGTGCCATCAGCCTGCAGCGGAGAAACCCCTACGAGCAGTACTTC.

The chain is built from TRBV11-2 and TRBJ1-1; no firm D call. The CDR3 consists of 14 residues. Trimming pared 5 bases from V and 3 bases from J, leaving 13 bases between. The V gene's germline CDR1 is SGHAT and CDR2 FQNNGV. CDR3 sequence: CASSPAHPHTEAFF. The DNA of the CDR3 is TGTGCCAGCAGCCCAGCCCATCCTCACACTGAAGCTTTCTTT.

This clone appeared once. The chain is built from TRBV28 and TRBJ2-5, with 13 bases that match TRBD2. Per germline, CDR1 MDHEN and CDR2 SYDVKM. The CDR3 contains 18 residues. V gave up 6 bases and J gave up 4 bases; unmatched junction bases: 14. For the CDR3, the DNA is TGTGCCAGCAGAGGACTAGCGGGAGTTCGCGGCTGGCGAGAGACCCAGTACTTC. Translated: CASRGLAGVRGWRETQYF.

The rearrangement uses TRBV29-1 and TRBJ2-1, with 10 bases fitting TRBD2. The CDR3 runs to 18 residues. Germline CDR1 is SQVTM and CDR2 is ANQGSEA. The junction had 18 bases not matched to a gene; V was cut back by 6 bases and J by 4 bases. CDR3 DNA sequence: TGCAGCGTGCGACGGACTAGCGGTAGCTTTAACCCTTACAATGAGCAGTTCTTC. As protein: CSVRRTSGSFNPYNEQFF.

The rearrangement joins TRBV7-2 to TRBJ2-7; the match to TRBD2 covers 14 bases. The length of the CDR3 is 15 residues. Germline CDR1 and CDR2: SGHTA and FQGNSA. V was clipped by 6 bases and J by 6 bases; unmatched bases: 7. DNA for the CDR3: TGTGCCAGCAGTGCTCGACTAGCGGGAGGGAGCGAGCAGTACTTC. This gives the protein CASSARLAGGSEQYF.

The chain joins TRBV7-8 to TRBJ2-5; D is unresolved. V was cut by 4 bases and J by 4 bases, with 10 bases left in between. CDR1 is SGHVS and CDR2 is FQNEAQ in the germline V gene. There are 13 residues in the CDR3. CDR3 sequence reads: CASSSSKRETQYF. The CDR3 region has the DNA TGTGCCAGCAGCTCCTCCAAACGAGAGACCCAGTACTTC. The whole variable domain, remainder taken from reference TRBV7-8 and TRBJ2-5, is GAGVSQSPRYKVAKRGQDVALRCDPISGHVSLFWYQQALGQGPEFLTYFQNEAQLDKSGLPSDRFFAERPEGSVSTLKIQRTQQEDSAVYLCASSSSKRETQYFGPGTRLLVL.

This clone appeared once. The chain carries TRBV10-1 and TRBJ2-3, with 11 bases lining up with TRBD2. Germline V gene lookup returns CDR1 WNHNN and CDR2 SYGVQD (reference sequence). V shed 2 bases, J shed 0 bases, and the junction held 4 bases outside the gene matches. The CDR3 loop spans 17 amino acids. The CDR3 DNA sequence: TGCGCCAGCAGTGAGAACAGACTAGCGGGGAGCACAGATACGCAGTATTTT. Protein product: CASSENRLAGSTDTQYF.

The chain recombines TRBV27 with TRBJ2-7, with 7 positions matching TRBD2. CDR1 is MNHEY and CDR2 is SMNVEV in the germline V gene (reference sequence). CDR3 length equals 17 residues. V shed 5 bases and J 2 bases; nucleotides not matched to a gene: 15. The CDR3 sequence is CASSPLAGERAPYEQYF. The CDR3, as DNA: TGTGCCAGCAGTCCCCTGGCGGGGGAAAGAGCCCCCTACGAGCAGTACTTC.

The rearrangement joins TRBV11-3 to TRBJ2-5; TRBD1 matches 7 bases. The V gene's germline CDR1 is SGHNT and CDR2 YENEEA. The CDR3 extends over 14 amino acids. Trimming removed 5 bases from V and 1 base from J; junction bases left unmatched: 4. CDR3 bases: TGTGCCAGCAGCCGCTGGGACAGCCAAGAGACCCAGTACTTC. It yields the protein CASSRWDSQETQYF. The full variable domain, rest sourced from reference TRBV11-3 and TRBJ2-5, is EAGVVQSPRYKIIEKKQPVAFWCNPISGHNTLYWYLQNLGQGPELLIRYENEEAVDDSQLPKDRFSAERLKGVDSTLKIQPAELGDSAVYLCASSRWDSQETQYFGPGTRLLVL.

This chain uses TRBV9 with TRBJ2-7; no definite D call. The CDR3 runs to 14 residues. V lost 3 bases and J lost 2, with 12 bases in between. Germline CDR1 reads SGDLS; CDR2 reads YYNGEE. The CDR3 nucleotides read TGTGCCAGCAGCGCAGGTCAGCTCCCCTACGAGCAGTACTTC. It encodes CASSAGQLPYEQYF.

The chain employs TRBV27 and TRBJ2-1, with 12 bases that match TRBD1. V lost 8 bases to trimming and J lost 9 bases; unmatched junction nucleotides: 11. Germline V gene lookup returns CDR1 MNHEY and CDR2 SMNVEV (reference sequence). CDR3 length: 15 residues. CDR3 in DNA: TGTGCCAGCTCGATCCCGGGACAGGGGGCAGGTGAGCAGTTCTTC. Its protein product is CASSIPGQGAGEQFF.

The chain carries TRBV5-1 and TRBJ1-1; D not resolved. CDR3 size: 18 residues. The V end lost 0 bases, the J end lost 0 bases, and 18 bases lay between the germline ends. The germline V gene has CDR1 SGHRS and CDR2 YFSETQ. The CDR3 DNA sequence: TGCGCCAGCAGCTTGGTCCCCAGATCCGTAAGGATGAACACTGAAGCTTTCTTT. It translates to CASSLVPRSVRMNTEAFF.

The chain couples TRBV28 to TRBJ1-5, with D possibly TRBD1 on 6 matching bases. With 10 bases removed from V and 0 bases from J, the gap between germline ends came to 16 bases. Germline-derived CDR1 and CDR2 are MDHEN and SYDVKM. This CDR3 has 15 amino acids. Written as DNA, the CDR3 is TGTGCCACCTTTCAATTGGACAGTAGCAATCAGCCCCAGCATTTT. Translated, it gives CATFQLDSSNQPQHF.

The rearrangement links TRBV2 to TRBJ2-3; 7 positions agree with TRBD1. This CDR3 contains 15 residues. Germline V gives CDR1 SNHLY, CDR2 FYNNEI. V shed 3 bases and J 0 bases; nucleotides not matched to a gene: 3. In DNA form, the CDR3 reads TGTGCCAGCAGTGAGGGACAGTCTAGCACAGATACGCAGTATTTT. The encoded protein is CASSEGQSSTDTQYF.

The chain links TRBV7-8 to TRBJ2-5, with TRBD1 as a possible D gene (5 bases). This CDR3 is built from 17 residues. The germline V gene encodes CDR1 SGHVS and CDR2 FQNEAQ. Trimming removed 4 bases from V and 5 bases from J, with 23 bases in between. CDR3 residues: CASSSRPIRVGSETQYF. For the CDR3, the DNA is TGTGCCAGCAGCTCACGGCCCATCAGGGTAGGATCCGAGACCCAGTACTTC.

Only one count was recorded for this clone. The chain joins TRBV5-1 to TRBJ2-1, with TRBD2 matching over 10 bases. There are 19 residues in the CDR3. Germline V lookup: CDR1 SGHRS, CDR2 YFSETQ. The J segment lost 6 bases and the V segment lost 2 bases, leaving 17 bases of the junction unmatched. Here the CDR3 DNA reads TGCGCCAGCAGCTTCGGTTACCGCCAACTAGCGGGATTATTCAATGAGCAGTTCTTC. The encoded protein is CASSFGYRQLAGLFNEQFF. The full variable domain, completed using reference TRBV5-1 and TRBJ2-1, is KAGVTQTPRYLIKTRGQQVTLSCSPISGHRSVSWYQQTPGQGLQFLFEYFSETQRNKGNFPGRFSGRQFSNSRSEMNVSTLELGDSALYLCASSFGYRQLAGLFNEQFFGPGTRLTVL.

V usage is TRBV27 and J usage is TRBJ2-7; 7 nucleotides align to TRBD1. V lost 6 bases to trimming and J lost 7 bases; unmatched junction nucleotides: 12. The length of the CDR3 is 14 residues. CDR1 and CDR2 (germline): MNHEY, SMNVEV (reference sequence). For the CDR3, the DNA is TGTGCCAGCAGAGCTTACGGGACAGCGCAAGAGCAGTACTTC. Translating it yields CASRAYGTAQEQYF.

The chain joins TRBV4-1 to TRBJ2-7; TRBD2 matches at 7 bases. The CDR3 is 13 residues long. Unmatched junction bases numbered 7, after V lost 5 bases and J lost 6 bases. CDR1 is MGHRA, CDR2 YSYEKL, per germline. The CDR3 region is CASSTRDYAEQYF. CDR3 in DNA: TGCGCCAGCAGCACCCGGGACTACGCCGAGCAGTACTTC.

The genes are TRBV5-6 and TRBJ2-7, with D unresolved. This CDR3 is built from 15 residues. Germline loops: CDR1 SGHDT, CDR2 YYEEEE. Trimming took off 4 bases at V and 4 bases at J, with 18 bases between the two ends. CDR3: CASSPRAVRAYEQYF. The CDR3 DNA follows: TGTGCCAGCAGCCCTCGAGCAGTCAGAGCTTACGAGCAGTACTTC. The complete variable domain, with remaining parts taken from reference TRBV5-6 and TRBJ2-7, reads DAGVTQSPTHLIKTRGQQVTLRCSPKSGHDTVSWYQQALGQGPQFIFQYYEEEERQRGNFPDRFSGHQFPNYSSELNVNALLLGDSALYLCASSPRAVRAYEQYFGPGTRLTVT.

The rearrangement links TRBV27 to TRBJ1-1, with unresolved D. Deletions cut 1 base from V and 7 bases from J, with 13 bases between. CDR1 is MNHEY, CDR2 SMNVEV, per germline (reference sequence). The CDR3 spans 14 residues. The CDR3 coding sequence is TGTGCCAGCAGTTTATTTCGAGGGATGGGTGAAGCTTTCTTT. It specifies CASSLFRGMGEAFF.

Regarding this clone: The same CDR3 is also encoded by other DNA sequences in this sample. In DNA form, the CDR3 reads TGTGCCAGTAGTATCGGGTTCACTGAAGCTTTCTTT. Its protein product is CASSIGFTEAFF. J is TRBJ1-1 and V is TRBV19; the D is unclear. The CDR3 extends over 12 amino acids. Trimming removed 3 bases from V and 4 bases from J, with 6 bases in between. Germline V lookup: CDR1 LNHDA, CDR2 SQIVND (reference sequence).

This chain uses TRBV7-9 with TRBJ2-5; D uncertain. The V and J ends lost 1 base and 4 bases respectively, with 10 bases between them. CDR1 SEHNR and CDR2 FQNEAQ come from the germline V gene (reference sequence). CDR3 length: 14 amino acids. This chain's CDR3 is CASSLGRSSETQYF. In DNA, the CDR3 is TGTGCCAGCAGCTTAGGCAGGTCGTCAGAGACCCAGTACTTC.

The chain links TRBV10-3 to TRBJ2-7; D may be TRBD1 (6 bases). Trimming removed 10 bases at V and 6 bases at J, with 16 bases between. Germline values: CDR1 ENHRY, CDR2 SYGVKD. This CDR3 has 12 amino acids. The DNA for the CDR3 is TGTGCCACTTATGACAGGCCCTCCGAGCAGTACTTC. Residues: CATYDRPSEQYF.

CDR3 amino acids: CASTLAGGLAKGTQYF. Here the CDR3 DNA reads TGTGCCAGCACCCTAGCGGGAGGGCTAGCAAAAGGGACCCAGTACTTC. The rearrangement uses TRBV11-2 and TRBJ2-5; 12 bases are shared with TRBD2. Germline CDR1 is SGHAT and CDR2 is FQNNGV. The CDR3 contains 16 residues. V was clipped by 7 bases and J by 7 bases; unmatched bases: 13.